This passage covers 2 T cell receptor beta chains from one sample sequenced in a study of blood T cell repertoires in COVID-19. Clones were sequenced by immunoSEQ multiplex PCR, and TCRdb holds only the in-frame ones, with some missing. The table records 360,000 or so clones, approximately 89% of them present only once. Sequenced material: peripheral blood. The source is a woman aged 60 to 75 with COVID-19, enrolled during active disease.

There are a few counts of this clone. This chain uses TRBV7-6 with TRBJ1-2, with D hard to call. Germline assignment: CDR1 SGHVS and CDR2 FNYEAQ. Trimming removed 5 bases at V and 4 bases at J, with 17 bases between. The CDR3 contains 15 residues. CDR3 sequence reads: CASSDPRSGSYGYTF. Written as DNA, the CDR3 is TGTGCCAGCAGCGATCCTAGATCGGGAAGCTATGGCTACACCTTC. The full variable domain, in which reference TRBV7-6 and TRBJ1-2 provide the parts outside the CDR3, is GAGVSQSPRYKVTKRGQDVALRCDPISGHVSLYWYRQALGQGPEFLTYFNYEAQQDKSGLPNDRFSAERPEGSISTLTIQRTEQRDSAMYRCASSDPRSGSYGYTFGSGTRLTVV.

The V and J genes are TRBV5-1 and TRBJ2-2, with 11 bases that match TRBD2. The CDR3 totals 17 residues. The V segment lost 3 bases and the J segment 0 bases; nucleotides outside the gene matches: 4. CDR1 SGHRS and CDR2 YFSETQ come from the germline V gene. The CDR3 is CASSYYSGGANTGELFF. The DNA for the CDR3 is TGCGCCAGCAGCTACTATAGCGGGGGGGCGAACACCGGGGAGCTGTTTTTT.